The 29 T cell receptor beta chains reported below all come from one sample, sequenced in a study of T cells after yellow fever vaccination. Using its own MiXCR run on the 5' RACE reads, TCRdb lists one record per CDR3 protein. This sample has just over 250,000 distinct CDR3 sequences, with approximately 5.2% found just once. This sample comprised CD4+ T cells sorted from PBMCs, obtained on the day of the yellow fever booster vaccination. These receptors originate from a man between 18 and 29 years old who received the YFV17D yellow fever vaccine.

This clonotype was recorded many times. The J gene is TRBJ1-1, the V gene TRBV20-1, with D possibly TRBD1 on 6 matching bases. There are 14 residues in the CDR3. Germline V CDR1 and CDR2: DFQATT, SNEGSKA (reference sequence). V was pared by 5 bases and J by 4 bases, with 17 bases between. The CDR3 DNA sequence: TGCAGTGCTTCAAACAGGCTGGGGGCCACTGAAGCTTTCTTT. Encoded protein: CSASNRLGATEAFF.

This clonotype has at least ten counts. This chain joins TRBV4-3 and TRBJ2-7, with 8 bases fitting TRBD1. Germline V CDR1 and CDR2: LGHNA, YSLEER. CDR3 length: 16 residues. The trim removed 1 base at V and 2 bases at J, leaving 7 bases unmatched. The CDR3 DNA sequence: TGCGCCAGCAGCCAAGCAGAGACAGGGGTAACCTACGAGCAGTACTTC. It is translated as CASSQAETGVTYEQYF.

In this sample, this clonotype turned up a few times. This chain uses TRBV18 with TRBJ2-5, with 7 bases aligning to TRBD1. The CDR3 runs to 15 residues. In germline, CDR1 is KGHSH, CDR2 LQKENI. The trim removed 5 bases at V and 1 base at J, leaving 7 bases unmatched. The DNA of the CDR3 is TGTGCCAGCTCAGCCACGACAGGGACCCAAGAGACCCAGTACTTC. Translating it yields CASSATTGTQETQYF.

This clonotype was observed many times. V is TRBV28 and J is TRBJ2-7; either TRBD1 or TRBD2 may fit D (5 bases each). The CDR3 contains 12 residues. CDR1 is MDHEN and CDR2 is SYDVKM in the germline V gene. V gave up 4 bases and J gave up 6 bases, with 10 bases separating them. This CDR3 reads CASSSGAREQYV. The CDR3, as DNA: TGTGCCAGCAGTTCCGGGGCCCGCGAGCAGTACGTC.

In this sample, this clonotype turned up many times. The gene calls are TRBV7-2 and TRBJ1-2, with TRBD1 identical over 7 bases. Trimming removed 6 bases from V and 6 bases from J; junction bases left unmatched: 7. The CDR3 is made up of 13 amino acids. Germline-derived CDR1 and CDR2 are SGHTA and FQGNSA. This CDR3 reads CASRPGQANGYTF. CDR3 nucleotides: TGTGCCAGCAGACCCGGACAGGCAAATGGCTACACCTTC. Supplemented by reference TRBV7-2 and TRBJ1-2, the full variable domain reads GAGVSQSPSNKVTEKGKDVELRCDPISGHTALYWYRQSLGQGLEFLIYFQGNSAPDKSGLPSDRFSAERTGGSVSTLTIQRTQQEDSAVYLCASRPGQANGYTFGSGTRLTVV.

The rearrangement uses TRBV30 and TRBJ1-1; 7 bases fit TRBD1. The junction had 4 bases not matched to a gene; V was cut back by 1 base and J by 5 bases. Per germline, CDR1 GTSNPN and CDR2 SVGIG (reference sequence). The length of the CDR3 is 13 residues. Here the CDR3 reads CAWSADRVTEAFF. DNA for the CDR3: TGTGCCTGGAGTGCAGACAGGGTAACTGAAGCTTTCTTT.

The chain couples TRBV10-3 to TRBJ1-1; 10 bases are shared with TRBD1. The CDR3 sequence is 14 residues long. V shed 6 bases, J shed 7 bases, and the junction held 8 bases outside the gene matches. Germline assignment: CDR1 ENHRY and CDR2 SYGVKD. The CDR3 here is CAIRTGTGALEAFF. In DNA, the CDR3 is TGTGCCATCAGGACCGGGACAGGGGCCCTTGAAGCTTTCTTT.

This clonotype came up a few times. The chain employs TRBV5-4 and TRBJ1-1; perhaps TRBD1 as D (6 bases). Germline CDR1 SGHNT, CDR2 YYREEE (reference sequence). The CDR3 has 17 amino acids. V lost 0 bases to trimming and J lost 6 bases, with 21 bases between them. CDR3 residues: CASSLGPLQGPSAEAFF. The CDR3 DNA reads as TGTGCCAGCAGCTTGGGCCCTTTACAGGGACCTAGCGCTGAAGCTTTCTTT.

The chain recombines TRBV29-1 with TRBJ1-2; D is uncertain. The CDR3 consists of 11 residues. Trimming stripped 4 bases from V and 5 bases from J, with 8 bases between. Germline V gene lookup returns CDR1 SQVTM and CDR2 ANQGSEA. CDR3 loop: CSVGGMYGYTF. CDR3 nucleotides: TGCAGCGTTGGCGGAATGTATGGCTACACCTTC.

This clonotype was detected ten times or more. The V and J genes are TRBV10-3 and TRBJ2-7, with TRBD1 matching 9 bases. V was pared by 5 bases and J by 3 bases, with 5 bases of the junction left unmatched. The CDR3 has 14 amino acids. Germline-derived CDR1 and CDR2 are ENHRY and SYGVKD. Here the CDR3 reads CAISRTGVDYEQYF. As DNA, the CDR3 is TGTGCCATCAGTCGGACAGGGGTGGACTACGAGCAGTACTTC.

This clonotype has a count of ten or more. V and J are TRBV6-5 and TRBJ2-3; D is undetermined. V lost 6 bases to trimming and J lost 6 bases, with 16 bases between them. Per germline, CDR1 MNHEY and CDR2 SVGAGI. CDR3 length equals 14 residues. The CDR3 DNA reads as TGTGCCAGCAGCTGGGGATTCGGTACCGATACGCAGTATTTT. Translation: CASSWGFGTDTQYF.

In its sample, this clonotype was seen many times. The gene calls are TRBV9 and TRBJ2-7, with 9 bases identical to TRBD1. With 4 bases clipped from V and 0 bases from J, the junction kept 5 bases outside the gene matches. Looked up from germline, CDR1 is SGDLS and CDR2 is YYNGEE. The CDR3 sequence is 15 residues long. CDR3 nucleotide sequence: TGTGCCAGCAGCCCCCGGGACAGGGTCTCCTACGAGCAGTACTTC. Amino acids: CASSPRDRVSYEQYF.

The chain links TRBV18 to TRBJ2-7, with unresolved D. Trimming took off 3 bases at V and 4 bases at J, with 13 bases between the two ends. CDR1 KGHSH and CDR2 LQKENI come from the germline V gene. The CDR3 contains 14 residues. This CDR3 reads CASSPDVGLYEQYV. The CDR3 DNA reads as TGTGCCAGCTCACCCGACGTCGGGTTATACGAGCAGTACGTC.

This clonotype turned up a few times. The chain joins TRBV18 to TRBJ1-2; D is uncertain. The CDR3 totals 14 residues. Trimming cost V 0 bases and J 4 bases, with 9 bases left between them. The germline gives CDR1 KGHSH, CDR2 LQKENI. The CDR3 loop reads CASSPPTLRYGYTF. The CDR3 DNA reads TGTGCCAGCTCACCACCGACCCTTCGCTATGGCTACACCTTC.

This clonotype has a handful of counts. In nucleotides, the CDR3 is TGCAGTGCCGGGAGCTTTATAGGGGGGAGCACAGATACGCAGTATTTT. It encodes CSAGSFIGGSTDTQYF. The V gene is TRBV20-1, the J gene TRBJ2-3; D could derive from TRBD1 or TRBD2 (6 bases each). The CDR3 is made up of 16 amino acids. Germline assignment: CDR1 DFQATT and CDR2 SNEGSKA (reference sequence). V shed 6 bases and J shed 0 bases, with 19 bases lying between them.

The chain is built from TRBV7-8 and TRBJ2-5, with 11 bases identical to TRBD2. The V and J ends lost 6 bases and 0 bases, in that order; junction bases with no gene match: 9. The CDR3 consists of 17 residues. Germline V gene sequence: CDR1 SGHVS, CDR2 FQNEAQ. Written as DNA, the CDR3 is TGTGCCAGCAGACATCGCATTAGCGGGGGGGACCAAGAGACCCAGTACTTC. Its translation: CASRHRISGGDQETQYF.

This clonotype occurred a few times. The rearrangement links TRBV4-3 to TRBJ1-4, with a tentative D call TRBD1 (5 bases). The CDR3 is made up of 15 amino acids. V was shortened by 4 bases and J by 0 bases, with 9 bases between the two germline ends. Germline V CDR1 and CDR2: LGHNA, YSLEER. CDR3 sequence reads: CASSPLRATNEKLFF. In DNA, the CDR3 is TGCGCCAGCAGCCCCCTCAGGGCAACTAATGAAAAACTGTTTTTT.

This clonotype showed up just a few times. V usage is TRBV6-1 and J usage is TRBJ1-1, with D possibly being TRBD1 (6 bases). The V end was cut by 8 bases, the J end by 2 bases, with 15 bases between. CDR1 is MNHNS, CDR2 SASEGT, per germline. CDR3 size: 14 residues. CDR3 sequence reads: CASPGTPQNTEAFF. The CDR3 coding sequence is TGTGCCAGCCCCGGGACACCTCAAAACACTGAAGCTTTCTTT.

This clonotype came up a few times. The chain links TRBV7-8 to TRBJ1-5; D might be TRBD1 (5 bases). The CDR3 has 15 residues. The germline V gene encodes CDR1 SGHVS and CDR2 FQNEAQ. V shed 5 bases and J shed 3 bases, with 14 bases lying between them. The CDR3 loop is CASSIRWDLNQPQHF. The CDR3 coding sequence is TGTGCCAGCAGCATACGGTGGGACCTCAATCAGCCCCAGCATTTT.

This clonotype has ten or more counts. The chain joins TRBV4-1 to TRBJ1-2; D is possibly TRBD1 (5 bases). The CDR3 is 18 amino acids. The V end was cut by 1 base, the J end by 4 bases, with 22 bases between. The germline V gene has CDR1 MGHRA and CDR2 YSYEKL. For the CDR3, the DNA is TGCGCCAGCAGCCAAGTTAGGGGACCCCCTCGAAGAACCTATGGCTACACCTTC. This sequence encodes CASSQVRGPPRRTYGYTF.

The sample holds a few counts of this clonotype. This chain uses TRBV7-2 with TRBJ2-5; D possibly corresponds to TRBD2 (6 bases). Trimming cost V 2 bases and J 5 bases, with 30 bases left between them. From germline, CDR1 is SGHTA and CDR2 FQGNSA. The CDR3 has 20 residues. CDR3 DNA sequence: TGTGCCAGCAGCTTAAGGGTTATCGCGGCGGGGCTAATTACACGGGAGACCCAGTACTTC. Translating it yields CASSLRVIAAGLITRETQYF. The complete variable domain, with remaining parts taken from reference TRBV7-2 and TRBJ2-5, reads GAGVSQSPSNKVTEKGKDVELRCDPISGHTALYWYRQSLGQGLEFLIYFQGNSAPDKSGLPSDRFSAERTGGSVSTLTIQRTQQEDSAVYLCASSLRVIAAGLITRETQYFGPGTRLLVL.

This clonotype was seen only a few times. The chain recombines TRBV10-3 with TRBJ2-7; D may be TRBD1 or TRBD2 (5 bases each). Per the germline V gene, CDR1 is ENHRY and CDR2 is SYGVKD. The CDR3 extends over 14 amino acids. The V end lost 8 bases, the J end lost 0 bases, and 14 bases lay between the germline ends. In nucleotides, the CDR3 is TGTGCCATCGGATGGGACCGAGTCTCCTACGAGCAGTACTTC. This gives the protein CAIGWDRVSYEQYF.

This clonotype was recorded a few times. The rearrangement joins TRBV4-3 to TRBJ2-3, with D tentatively TRBD1 (6 bases). CDR3 size: 16 residues. The germline gives CDR1 LGHNA, CDR2 YSLEER. V lost 4 bases, J lost 7 bases, and 21 bases lay in between. The CDR3 loop reads CASSRVGGRRGNTQYF. CDR3 coding DNA: TGCGCCAGCAGCCGGGTAGGGGGTCGCCGAGGGAATACGCAGTATTTT.

This clonotype was detected only a few times. CDR3 loop: CATRPQGDNYGYTF. CDR3 DNA sequence: TGTGCCACCCGGCCACAGGGGGATAACTATGGCTACACCTTC. The V call is TRBV10-3, the J call TRBJ1-2; 8 nucleotides line up with TRBD1. Germline V gene data show CDR1 as ENHRY and CDR2 as SYGVKD. CDR3 length equals 14 residues. Unmatched junction bases numbered 8, after V lost 10 bases and J lost 1 base.

Of note for this clonotype: A much more abundant neighbour one base away suggests this may be a read error. The chain joins TRBV7-6 to TRBJ2-2; D may match TRBD1 or TRBD2 (6 bases each). This CDR3 is 17 amino acids long. Per the germline V gene, CDR1 is SGHVS and CDR2 is FNYEAQ. The CDR3 protein is CASSRDSGAVNTGELLF. CDR3 DNA: TGTGCCAGCTCCAGAGATTCGGGGGCTGTGAACACCGGGGAGCTGCTTTTT.

This clonotype was found a few times. V gene TRBV4-3 combines with J gene TRBJ2-1; maybe TRBD1 (6 bases). Germline V gene data show CDR1 as LGHNA and CDR2 as YSLEER. Trimming stripped 4 bases from V and 0 bases from J, with 10 bases between. This CDR3 region has 15 residues. The CDR3 protein is CASSLEQGSYNEQFF. The CDR3, as DNA: TGCGCCAGCAGCCTAGAACAGGGCTCCTACAATGAGCAGTTCTTC.

The chain is built from TRBV7-2 and TRBJ2-5; D is uncertain. Per germline, CDR1 SGHTA and CDR2 FQGNSA. Trimming removed 1 base at V and 5 bases at J, with 11 bases between. The CDR3 spans 14 residues. The DNA of the CDR3 is TGTGCCAGCAGCTTAGGGGGTCACGAGGAGACCCAGTACTTC. It encodes CASSLGGHEETQYF.

Only a few counts were recorded for this clonotype. This CDR3 is CASSEALRGYTF. CDR3 in DNA: TGTGCCAGCAGTGAAGCCTTACGGGGCTACACCTTC. V and J are TRBV6-1 and TRBJ1-2; D ambiguous. Germline CDR1 MNHNS, CDR2 SASEGT. The CDR3 runs to 12 residues. With 0 bases removed from V and 8 bases from J, the gap between germline ends came to 7 bases.

The chain couples TRBV7-9 to TRBJ1-2, with D perhaps TRBD1 (6 bases). The CDR3 spans 11 residues. V was trimmed by 3 bases and J by 13 bases, leaving 12 bases between them. Germline CDR1 is SEHNR and CDR2 is FQNEAQ (reference sequence). CDR3 in DNA: TGTGCCAGCAGCTTCAGGGGACCGTCCACCTTC. Amino acid sequence: CASSFRGPSTF.